The source of this T cell receptor (beta chain) is a study of CD8 T cells in Susac syndrome. The study's findings and limits: An acknowledgment was made by the study that its TCR sequencing and HLA analysis involved relatively few individuals.

Comment on this clonotype: Its matching antigen is unknown.

RNA, at about 0.45 to 1 ug, was reverse transcribed with random hexamers. TCRdb ran MiXCR on the immunoSEQ multiplex PCR reads and lists one entry per CDR3 protein. In the table there are 120,000 or so distinct CDR3 sequences, 90% to 95% of which are singletons. This clonotype was obtained from a human donor in good health. Sequenced: CD4+ T cells from PBMCs.

The CDR3, as DNA: TGTGCCAGCAGTACCGGGACTAGGGTGTACGAGCAGTACTTC. Its protein product is CASSTGTRVYEQYF. The rearrangement links TRBV6-6 to TRBJ2-7, with 8 bases aligning to TRBD2. The germline V gene has CDR1 MNHNY and CDR2 SVGAGI (reference sequence). The V segment lost 5 bases and the J segment 4 bases; nucleotides outside the gene matches: 7. The CDR3 runs to 14 residues.